A single TCR beta chain is shown here with its context. This sample was taken from a study of T cells in narcolepsy. Across the whole study: Patients with NT1 or NT2 and healthy control donors were enrolled.

This table comes from immunoSEQ multiplex PCR, and its TCRdb copy is limited to in-frame clones, with some not included. The sample holds over 40,000 clones; about 91% are singletons and the top ten take less than 1.5%. The V gene end was trimmed by 4 bases and the J gene end by 8 bases; junction bases not matched to a gene: 16. Per germline, CDR1 LGHNA and CDR2 YNFKEQ. This CDR3 has 16 residues. Sequenced input: CD45RA- memory CD4+ T cells from PBMCs. V usage is TRBV4-2 and J usage is TRBJ1-2; 7 nucleotides align to TRBD1. The sequence derives from a human donor with narcolepsy. The DNA of the CDR3 is TGTGCCAGCAGCCGCACTAGACAGGGTCATCAAATGGGCTACACCTTC. It codes for CASSRTRQGHQMGYTF.